This TCR beta chain was retrieved from a study of shared clonotypes between healthy human individuals. Whole-study results and caveats: Naive subsets, compared against memory subsets, generally had larger estimated richness values. Lower generation probabilities were found for non-shared clonotypes than for those shared by all four donors.

Using immunoSEQ multiplex PCR, the repertoire was profiled, and TCRdb retains in-frame clones only, with some absent. The sample contains around 1.6 million clones, 95% to 99% of which appear only once. On this clone: The antigen is undetermined.

CDR3 length: 15 amino acids. Germline-derived CDR1 and CDR2 are SGHTA and FQGTGA. Trimming removed 5 bases at V and 1 base at J, with 11 bases between. Donors were healthy HIV-negative adults without recently reported acute infections or vaccinations. This TCR came from a young man in good health. Sequencing was done on a sample of naive CD4+ T cells sorted from blood. Regarding subset: CD45RA+ positively selected. The chain recombines TRBV7-3 with TRBJ2-2; D is unresolved. The chain's CDR3 is CASSLIGRNTGELFF. The CDR3 coding sequence is TGTGCCAGCAGCCTTATAGGCAGGAACACCGGGGAGCTGTTTTTT.